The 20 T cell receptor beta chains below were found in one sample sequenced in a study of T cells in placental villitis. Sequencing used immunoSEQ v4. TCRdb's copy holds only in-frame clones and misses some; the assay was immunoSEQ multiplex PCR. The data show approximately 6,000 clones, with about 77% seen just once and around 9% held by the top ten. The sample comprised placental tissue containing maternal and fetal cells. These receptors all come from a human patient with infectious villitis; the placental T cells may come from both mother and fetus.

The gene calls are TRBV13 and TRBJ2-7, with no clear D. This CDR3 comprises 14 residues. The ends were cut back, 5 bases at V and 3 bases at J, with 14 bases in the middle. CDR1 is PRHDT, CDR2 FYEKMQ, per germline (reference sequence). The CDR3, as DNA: TGTGCCAGCAGCCTCCATCTAAAACTCTACGAGCAGTACTTC. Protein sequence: CASSLHLKLYEQYF. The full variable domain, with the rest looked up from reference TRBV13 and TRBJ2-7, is AAGVIQSPRHLIKEKRETATLKCYPIPRHDTVYWYQQGPGQDPQFLISFYEKMQSDKGSIPDRFSAQQFSDYHSELNMSSLELGDSALYFCASSLHLKLYEQYFGPGTRLTVT.

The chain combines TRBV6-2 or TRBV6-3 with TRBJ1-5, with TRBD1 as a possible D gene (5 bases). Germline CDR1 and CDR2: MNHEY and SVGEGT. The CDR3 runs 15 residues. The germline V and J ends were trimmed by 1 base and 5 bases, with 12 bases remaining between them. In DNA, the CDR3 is TGTGCCAGCAGTTACTGGGGCAGGAATCATCAGCCCCAGCATTTT. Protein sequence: CASSYWGRNHQPQHF.

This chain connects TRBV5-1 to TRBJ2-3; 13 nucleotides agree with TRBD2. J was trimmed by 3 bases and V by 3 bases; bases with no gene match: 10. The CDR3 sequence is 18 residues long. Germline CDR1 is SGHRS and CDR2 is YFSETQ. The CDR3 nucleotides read TGCGCCAGCAGCTCGGGCCTTGGGACTAGCGGGGATACAGATACGCAGTATTTT. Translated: CASSSGLGTSGDTDTQYF.

CDR3 in DNA: TGTGCCAGCAGTTTCGGGACCAGCACCGGGGAGCTGTTTTTT. Protein product: CASSFGTSTGELFF. V is TRBV6-5 and J is TRBJ2-2; D is perhaps TRBD1 or TRBD2 (5 bases each). The germline V and J ends were trimmed by 4 bases and 4 bases, with 10 bases remaining between them. The CDR3 loop spans 14 amino acids. CDR1 and CDR2 (germline): MNHEY, SVGAGI.

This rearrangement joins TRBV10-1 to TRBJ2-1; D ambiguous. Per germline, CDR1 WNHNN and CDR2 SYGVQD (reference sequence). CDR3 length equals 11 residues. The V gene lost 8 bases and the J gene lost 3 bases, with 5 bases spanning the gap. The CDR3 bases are TGCGCCAGCTTGCGCTACAATGAGCAGTTCTTC. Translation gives CASLRYNEQFF.

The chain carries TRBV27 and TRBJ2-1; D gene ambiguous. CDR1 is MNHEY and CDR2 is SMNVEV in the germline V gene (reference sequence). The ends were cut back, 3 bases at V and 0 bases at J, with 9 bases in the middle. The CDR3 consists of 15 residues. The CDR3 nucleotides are TGTGCCAGCAGTTTCTCCAGCAGCTCCTACAATGAGCAGTTCTTC. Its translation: CASSFSSSSYNEQFF.

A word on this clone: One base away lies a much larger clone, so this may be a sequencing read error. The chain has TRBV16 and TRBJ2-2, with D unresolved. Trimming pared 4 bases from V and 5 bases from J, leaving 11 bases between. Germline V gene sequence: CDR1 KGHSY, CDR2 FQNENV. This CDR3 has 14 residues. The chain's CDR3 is CASSPCGGTGELFF. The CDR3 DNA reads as TGTGCCAGCAGCCCTTGCGGCGGTACCGGGGAGCTGTTTTTT.

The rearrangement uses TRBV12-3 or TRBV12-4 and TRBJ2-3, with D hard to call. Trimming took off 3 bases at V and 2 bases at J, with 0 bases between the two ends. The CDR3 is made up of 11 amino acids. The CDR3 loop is CASSFTDTQYF. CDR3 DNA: TGTGCCAGCAGTTTCACAGATACGCAGTATTTT.

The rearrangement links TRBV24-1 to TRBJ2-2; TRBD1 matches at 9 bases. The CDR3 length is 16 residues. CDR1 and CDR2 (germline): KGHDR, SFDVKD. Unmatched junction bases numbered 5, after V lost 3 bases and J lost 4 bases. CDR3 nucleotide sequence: TGTGCCACCAGTGATCCCGGGACAGGGACCACCGGGGAGCTGTTTTTT. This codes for CATSDPGTGTTGELFF.

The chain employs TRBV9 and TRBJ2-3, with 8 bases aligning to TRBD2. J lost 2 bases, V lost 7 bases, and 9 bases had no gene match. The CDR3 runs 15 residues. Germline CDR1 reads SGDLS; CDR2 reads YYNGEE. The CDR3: CASSREGDHTDTQYF. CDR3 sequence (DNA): TGTGCCAGCTCCCGGGAGGGGGACCACACAGATACGCAGTATTTT.

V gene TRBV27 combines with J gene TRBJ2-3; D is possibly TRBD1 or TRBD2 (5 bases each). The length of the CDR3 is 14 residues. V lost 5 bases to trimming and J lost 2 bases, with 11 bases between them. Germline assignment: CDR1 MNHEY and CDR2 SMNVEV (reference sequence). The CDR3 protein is CASSAEGNTDTQYF. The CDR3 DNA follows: TGTGCCAGCAGTGCAGAGGGGAACACAGATACGCAGTATTTT.

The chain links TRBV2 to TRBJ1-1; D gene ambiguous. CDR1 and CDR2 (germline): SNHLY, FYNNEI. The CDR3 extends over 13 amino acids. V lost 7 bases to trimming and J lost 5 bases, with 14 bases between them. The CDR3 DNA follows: TGTGCCAGCACTGGATGGGGAAAGACTGAAGCTTTCTTT. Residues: CASTGWGKTEAFF.

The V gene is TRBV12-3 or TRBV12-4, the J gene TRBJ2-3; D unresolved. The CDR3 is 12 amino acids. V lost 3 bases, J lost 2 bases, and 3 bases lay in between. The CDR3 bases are TGTGCCAGCAGTTTGGCCACAGATACGCAGTATTTT. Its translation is CASSLATDTQYF.

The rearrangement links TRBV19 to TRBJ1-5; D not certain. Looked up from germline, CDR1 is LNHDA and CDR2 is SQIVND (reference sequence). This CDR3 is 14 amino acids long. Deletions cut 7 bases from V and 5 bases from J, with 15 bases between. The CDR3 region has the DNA TGTGCCAGTACCCCGGGTCCACGGTATCAGCCCCAGCATTTT. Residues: CASTPGPRYQPQHF. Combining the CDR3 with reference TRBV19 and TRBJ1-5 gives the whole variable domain DGGITQSPKYLFRKEGQNVTLSCEQNLNHDAMYWYRQDPGQGLRLIYYSQIVNDFQKGDIAEGYSVSREKKESFPLTVTSAQKNPTAFYLCASTPGPRYQPQHFGDGTRLSIL.

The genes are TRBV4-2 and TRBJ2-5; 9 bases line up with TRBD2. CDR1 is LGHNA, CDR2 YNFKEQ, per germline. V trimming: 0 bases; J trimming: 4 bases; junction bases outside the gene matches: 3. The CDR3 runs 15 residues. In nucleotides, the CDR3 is TGTGCCAGCAGCCAAGATGCGGGGGGGCGAGAGACCCAGTACTTC. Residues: CASSQDAGGRETQYF.

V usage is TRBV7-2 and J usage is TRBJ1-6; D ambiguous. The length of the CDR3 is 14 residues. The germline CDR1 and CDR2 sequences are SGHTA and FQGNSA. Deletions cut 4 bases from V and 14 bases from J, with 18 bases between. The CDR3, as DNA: TGTGCCAGCAGCTCTTCCGTTCCCACGGGGTCCCTCCACTTT. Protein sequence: CASSSSVPTGSLHF.

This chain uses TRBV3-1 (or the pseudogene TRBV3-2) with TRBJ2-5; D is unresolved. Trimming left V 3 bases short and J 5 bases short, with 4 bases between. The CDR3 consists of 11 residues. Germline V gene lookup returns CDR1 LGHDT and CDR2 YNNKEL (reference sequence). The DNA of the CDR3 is TGTGCCAGCAGCCACTGGGAGACCCAGTACTTC. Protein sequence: CASSHWETQYF.

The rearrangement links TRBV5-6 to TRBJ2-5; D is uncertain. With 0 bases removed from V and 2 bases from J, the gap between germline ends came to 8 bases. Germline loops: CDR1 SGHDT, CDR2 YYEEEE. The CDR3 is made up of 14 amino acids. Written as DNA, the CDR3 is TGTGCCAGCAGCTTGGATAACAGACAAGAGACCCAGTACTTC. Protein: CASSLDNRQETQYF.

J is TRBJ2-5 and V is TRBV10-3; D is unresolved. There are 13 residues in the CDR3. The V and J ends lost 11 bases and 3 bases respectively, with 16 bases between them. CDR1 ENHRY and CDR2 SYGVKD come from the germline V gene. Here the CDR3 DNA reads TGTGCCGCCTCCTGGCTTCTCGAAGAGACCCAGTACTTC. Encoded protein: CAASWLLEETQYF.

CDR3 protein: CASSKWTSGPDTGELFF. The CDR3 nucleotides are TGTGCCAGCAGCAAGTGGACTAGCGGGCCTGACACCGGGGAGCTGTTTTTT. The chain couples TRBV13 to TRBJ2-2, with TRBD2 matching over 11 bases. With 5 bases clipped from V and 3 bases from J, the junction kept 8 bases outside the gene matches. The CDR3 totals 17 residues. The germline CDR1 and CDR2 sequences are PRHDT and FYEKMQ (reference sequence).